Shown below are 15 T cell receptor beta chains from a single sample sequenced in a study of breast tumors, draining lymph nodes, adjacent tissues. The lymph nodes were axillary draining lymph nodes from breast cancer patients. TCRdb re-analysed the multiplex PCR reads in MiXCR, keeping a single row per CDR3 protein. This repertoire shows around 120,000 distinct CDR3 sequences, 15% to 20% found once; its top ten account for less than 4.5%. The sequenced material came from axillary lymph node tissue. The receptor set was obtained from a female donor with breast cancer. Some clones in this sample may be carry-over from other donors' samples.

This clonotype has at least ten counts. V is TRBV15 and J is TRBJ2-3, with unresolved D. The germline CDR1 and CDR2 sequences are LNHNV and YYDKDF (reference sequence). Trimming shortened V by 2 bases and J by 3 bases, and 12 bases separated the two germline ends. This CDR3 comprises 15 residues. The CDR3 region has the DNA TGTGCCACCAGCAGAACCCCAGCTCGTACAGATACGCAGTATTTT. This codes for CATSRTPARTDTQYF.

Details on this clonotype: A much bigger clone sits one base away, suggesting this may be a read error. The J gene is TRBJ1-2, the V gene TRBV19; D ambiguous. The CDR3 has 15 amino acids. The germline V gene has CDR1 LNHDA and CDR2 SQIVND (reference sequence). V shed 6 bases and J shed 1 base, with 15 bases lying between them. The CDR3 DNA reads as TGTGCCAGTAGCCCCGTGAGGACCGTTAACTATGGCTACACCTTC. This gives the protein CASSPVRTVNYGYTF.

About this clonotype itself: The CDR3 does not close with the conserved phenylalanine or tryptophan, likely indicating a read error. The gene calls are TRBV20-1 and TRBJ2-7; D is uncertain. The germline gives CDR1 DFQATT, CDR2 SNEGSKA (reference sequence). V was cut by 3 bases and J by 0 bases, with 6 bases left in between. The CDR3 is 12 residues long. DNA for the CDR3: TGCAGTGCTAGGGGCAGCTCCTACGAGCAGTACTCC. Protein sequence: CSARGSSYEQYS.

J is TRBJ1-4 and V is TRBV28; 9 bases line up with TRBD1. From germline, CDR1 is MDHEN and CDR2 SYDVKM. V dropped 2 bases and J dropped 6; count of bases not matched to a gene: 1. The CDR3 has 14 amino acids. CDR3 in amino acids: CASSLDRGDEKLFF. CDR3 bases: TGTGCCAGCAGTTTAGACAGGGGGGATGAAAAACTGTTTTTT.

This clonotype was seen ten or more times. The V gene is TRBV15, the J gene TRBJ2-3; perhaps TRBD1 as D (5 bases). V was trimmed by 1 base and J by 2 bases, leaving 7 bases between them. This CDR3 is built from 14 residues. Germline V gene data show CDR1 as LNHNV and CDR2 as YYDKDF (reference sequence). The CDR3 coding sequence is TGTGCCACCAGCAGAGTAGGGGCCACAGATACGCAGTATTTT. Translated, it gives CATSRVGATDTQYF.

The sample holds many counts of this clonotype. The chain is built from TRBV10-2 and TRBJ2-1, with D unresolved. This CDR3 spans 10 amino acids. Germline CDR1 reads WSHSY; CDR2 reads SAAADI. V lost 9 bases, J lost 10 bases, and 10 bases lay in between. CDR3 sequence: CASGALEQFF. In nucleotides, the CDR3 is TGCGCCAGTGGCGCCCTCGAGCAGTTCTTC.

This clonotype has a count of ten or more. The V call is TRBV30, the J call TRBJ2-7; no definite D call. This CDR3 region has 11 residues. The germline gives CDR1 GTSNPN, CDR2 SVGIG (reference sequence). V lost 1 base to trimming and J lost 2 bases, with 3 bases between them. In DNA form, the CDR3 reads TGTGCCTGGAGTGAAACCTACGAGCAGTACTTC. It yields the protein CAWSETYEQYF.

The sample holds many counts of this clonotype. The gene calls are TRBV2 and TRBJ2-3; D gene uncertain. From germline, CDR1 is SNHLY and CDR2 FYNNEI. Trimming pared 6 bases from V and 2 bases from J, leaving 9 bases between. CDR3 length: 13 residues. The CDR3 DNA reads as TGTGCCAGCAGCCTTGAATACACAGATACGCAGTATTTT. It is translated as CASSLEYTDTQYF.

This clonotype was observed many times. The CDR3 DNA is TGTGCCATCAGTGAGTCAGCTAACTATGGCTACACCTTC. It encodes CAISESANYGYTF. This chain links TRBV10-3 with TRBJ1-2; D call uncertain. The V gene's germline CDR1 is ENHRY and CDR2 SYGVKD. The CDR3 is 13 residues long. Between the trimmed V and J ends, which lost 0 bases and 0 bases, there was a span of 2 bases.

A word on this clonotype: A single base separates this from a much larger clone, so it may be a read error. The chain carries TRBV6-6 and TRBJ1-2; 7 nucleotides agree with TRBD1. CDR1 and CDR2 from the germline V gene are MNHNY and SVGAGI (reference sequence). The CDR3 length is 14 residues. V was clipped by 0 bases and J by 12 bases; unmatched bases: 10. CDR3 DNA: TGTGCCAGCAGTTACTCAACAGGGGTTCGCGGCCACACCTTC. Protein sequence: CASSYSTGVRGHTF.

This clonotype has at least ten counts. The rearrangement links TRBV24-1 to TRBJ2-5; D remains ambiguous. The CDR3 has 16 residues. Trimming took off 7 bases at V and 5 bases at J, with 22 bases between the two ends. Germline CDR1 reads KGHDR; CDR2 reads SFDVKD. The CDR3 coding sequence is TGTGCCACCAGCCACTCCGTACAGACCCTCGGGGAGACCCAGTACTTC. Protein product: CATSHSVQTLGETQYF.

This clonotype came up a few times. The chain uses TRBV20-1 and TRBJ1-1; perhaps TRBD1 as D (5 bases). The CDR3 covers 15 residues. Germline loops: CDR1 DFQATT, CDR2 SNEGSKA (reference sequence). V was trimmed by 6 bases and J by 5 bases, leaving 22 bases between them. The chain's CDR3 is CSAPRGARGKTEAFF. The CDR3 nucleotides read TGCAGTGCCCCTCGTGGGGCCCGGGGTAAGACTGAAGCTTTCTTT.

Turning to this clonotype: This clone may be a read error of a much larger clone one base away. Since no conserved phenylalanine or tryptophan closes the CDR3, a read error is the likely cause. This chain uses TRBV5-5 with TRBJ2-1; 8 bases map to TRBD2. The CDR3 sequence is 15 residues long. J lost 4 bases, V lost 1 base, and 4 bases had no gene match. CDR1 SGHKS and CDR2 YYEKEE come from the germline V gene (reference sequence). The CDR3 DNA sequence: TGTGCCAGCAGCTTGAAGCGGGGGAGTTACAATGAGCAGTTCTTG. This codes for CASSLKRGSYNEQFL.

In regard to this clonotype: This clone may be a read error of a much larger clone one base away. The CDR3 ends on some other residue instead of the conserved phenylalanine or tryptophan, so this is likely a read error. The chain is built from TRBV10-2 and TRBJ1-2; perhaps TRBD1 as D (5 bases). The V gene's germline CDR1 is WSHSY and CDR2 SAAADI. V gave up 7 bases and J gave up 4 bases, with 10 bases separating them. CDR3 length equals 12 residues. The CDR3 spells CASTGDLYGYTL. In DNA form, the CDR3 reads TGCGCCAGCACCGGGGACCTCTATGGCTACACCTTA.

This clonotype showed up many times. V and J are TRBV20-1 and TRBJ1-5, with a possible D match to TRBD1 (6 bases). Germline V gene data show CDR1 as DFQATT and CDR2 as SNEGSKA (reference sequence). V lost 2 bases, J lost 9 bases, and 14 bases lay in between. The CDR3 extends over 13 amino acids. The CDR3 reads CSARPSPDRPQHF. Written as DNA, the CDR3 is TGCAGTGCTAGACCTTCCCCGGACAGGCCCCAGCATTTT.